A selection of T cell receptor beta chains follows, all from one sample in a study of CXCR3-negative and CXCR3-positive naive CD8 T cells. TCRdb re-called the 5' RACE reads and catalogs CDR3 proteins one per entry, DNA excluded. This sample's clone table lists 85,000 to 130,000 distinct CDR3 sequences. The sequenced sample was naive CXCR3+ CD8+ T cells from blood. The source of these receptors is a human donor in good health. Some clones in this sample may be carry-over from other donors' samples. The CDR3 runs from the conserved cysteine through the conserved F or W.

V gene,J gene,CDR3 protein
TRBV7-9,TRBJ2-5,CASSQLPAGVSQETQYF
TRBV7-7,TRBJ2-3,CASSSGTSGSFGDTQYF
TRBV30,TRBJ1-2,CAWTGPFYGYTF
TRBV12-3/TRBV12-4,TRBJ2-7,CASTKGGYEQYF
TRBV29-1,TRBJ2-7,CSVTGAAYEQYF
TRBV5-1,TRBJ2-1,CASSLGVAGGLTQEQFF
TRBV12-3/TRBV12-4,TRBJ2-6,CASSLNNGANVLTF
TRBV28,TRBJ2-7,CASTSLQGSYEQYF
TRBV15,TRBJ2-5,CATRARGAQETQYF
TRBV29-1,TRBJ2-1,CSVHGLAGTFSSYNEQFF
TRBV6-2/TRBV6-3,TRBJ2-7,CASSTDKGPQEQYF
TRBV12-3/TRBV12-4,TRBJ2-1,CASSPERNEQFF
TRBV27,TRBJ2-5,CASSNPLQETQYF
TRBV7-9,TRBJ1-5,CASSLGVNQPQHF
TRBV11-1,TRBJ2-1,CASSRLGLAGYTSSYNEQFF
TRBV7-9,TRBJ1-4,CASSPWSDEKLFF
TRBV6-2/TRBV6-3,TRBJ2-3,CASKDLRGDTQYF
TRBV24-1,TRBJ2-1,CATSDLAGENEQFF
TRBV6-6,TRBJ2-3,CASSYSRDGSTDTQYF
TRBV28,TRBJ2-5,CASSLWGHQETQYF
TRBV6-5,TRBJ2-1,CASHQGGLDEQFF
TRBV4-3,TRBJ2-7,CASSPDRVGGYEQYF
TRBV18,TRBJ1-2,CASSPAAGVGYGYTF
TRBV20-1,TRBJ2-1,CSAYGGGAVYNEQFF
TRBV14,TRBJ2-5,CASSPGQGQETQYF
TRBV20-1,TRBJ1-2,CSARDSLRLNYGYTF
TRBV30,TRBJ2-2,CAWSVDGGLFF
TRBV14,TRBJ1-1,CASSPRDNFLNTEAFF
TRBV7-9,TRBJ1-4,CASSWTGKNEKLFF
TRBV13,TRBJ2-7,CASSLGTGTYEQYF
TRBV6-2/TRBV6-3,TRBJ1-2,CASSYSIGGSRGGYTF
TRBV29-1,TRBJ2-1,CSVKTESSYNEQFF
TRBV15,TRBJ2-1,CATSGSGSVWGNEQFF
TRBV7-2,TRBJ2-7,CASSLASLFEQYF
TRBV3-1,TRBJ1-2,CDSSQEGRAPINYGYTF
TRBV11-3,TRBJ2-1,CASSLLAGGLDNEQFF
TRBV7-9,TRBJ2-2,CASSLGGGPGGELFF
TRBV15,TRBJ2-3,CATSRGLGDTQYF
TRBV9,TRBJ2-5,CASSVAGRIGTQYF
TRBV7-2,TRBJ1-2,CASSSRDDELRELPFYGYTF
TRBV7-2,TRBJ2-7,CASSSDGNSYEQYF
TRBV18,TRBJ1-1,CASLGQGAPEAFF
TRBV7-9,TRBJ1-2,CASSLVPLDGYTF
TRBV7-3,TRBJ2-3,CASSSYSTDTQYF
TRBV7-3,TRBJ2-2,CASSISGAGELFF
TRBV10-2,TRBJ1-5,CASSRGWGSNQPQHF
TRBV28,TRBJ2-7,CASSYGGTGTYEQYF
TRBV7-8,TRBJ2-6,CASSPPPGQGISGANVLTF
TRBV7-9,TRBJ2-7,CASSLPGSPYEQYF
TRBV10-2,TRBJ2-1,CASSSGVGNEQFF
TRBV29-1,TRBJ2-3,CSVEEVRNSGSSSTDTQYF
TRBV3-1,TRBJ2-2,CASSPGLAAYTGELFF